One sample yielded the 10 T cell receptor beta chains listed below, sequenced in a study of T cell responses to AZD1222 COVID-19 vaccine. Repertoires were generated with immunoSEQ multiplex PCR, while TCRdb's copy carries only in-frame clones and drops some. The table records tens of thousands of clones, around 88% of them present only once. Sample: peripheral blood, taken on day 0 of AZD1222 vaccination. These receptors were obtained from an adult in good health.

The J gene is TRBJ1-1, the V gene TRBV28, with TRBD1 identical over 9 bases. The germline CDR1 and CDR2 sequences are MDHEN and SYDVKM. The CDR3 has 14 residues. The J segment lost 4 bases and the V segment lost 6 bases, leaving 6 bases of the junction unmatched. CDR3 sequence (DNA): TGTGCCAGCAGCGGGACAGGGAGGCGCACTGAAGCTTTCTTT. Protein sequence: CASSGTGRRTEAFF.

The chain uses TRBV5-1 and TRBJ2-3; 10 bases fit TRBD1. CDR3 size: 12 residues. With 7 bases clipped from V and 6 bases from J, the junction kept 2 bases outside the gene matches. Germline loops: CDR1 SGHRS, CDR2 YFSETQ. CDR3 sequence reads: CASGDRGDTQYF. The CDR3 nucleotides are TGCGCCAGCGGGGACAGGGGCGATACGCAGTATTTT.

This chain links TRBV19 with TRBJ2-7; D call uncertain. The CDR3 spans 13 residues. The ends were cut back, 10 bases at V and 5 bases at J, with 18 bases in the middle. Germline V CDR1 and CDR2: LNHDA, SQIVND (reference sequence). CDR3 bases: TGTGCCACAAGGCGCCCTAGAGACGACGAGCAGTACTTC. Its translation is CATRRPRDDEQYF.

The rearrangement joins TRBV2 to TRBJ2-5, with D perhaps assigned TRBD1 or TRBD2 (6 bases each). In germline, CDR1 is SNHLY, CDR2 FYNNEI. V gave up 0 bases and J gave up 2 bases, with 25 bases separating them. The CDR3 is 20 amino acids. The DNA of the CDR3 is TGTGCCAGCAGTGAAGCGCTTCAGGGGTGGGACGCAGGAGGGCAAGAGACCCAGTACTTC. This sequence encodes CASSEALQGWDAGGQETQYF. Combining the CDR3 with reference TRBV2 and TRBJ2-5 gives the whole variable domain EPEVTQTPSHQVTQMGQEVILRCVPISNHLYFYWYRQILGQKVEFLVSFYNNEISEKSEIFDDQFSVERPDGSNFTLKIRSTKLEDSAMYFCASSEALQGWDAGGQETQYFGPGTRLLVL.

The rearrangement uses TRBV2 and TRBJ1-1; no firm D call. CDR3 length: 13 amino acids. Trimming removed 5 bases from V and 1 base from J, with 8 bases in between. The germline CDR1 and CDR2 sequences are SNHLY and FYNNEI. CDR3 in DNA: TGTGCCAGCAGTATTGGGGAGAACACTGAAGCTTTCTTT. It specifies CASSIGENTEAFF.

This chain uses TRBV4-2 with TRBJ2-3, with 8 bases fitting TRBD1. V lost 1 base and J lost 3; bases outside the gene matches: 12. The CDR3 has 18 amino acids. The germline CDR1 and CDR2 sequences are LGHNA and YNFKEQ. The DNA of the CDR3 is TGTGCCAGCAGCCAAGTCATCGACAGGGGAGTAATAACAGATACGCAGTATTTT. Protein product: CASSQVIDRGVITDTQYF.

In DNA form, the CDR3 reads TGCGCCAGCAGCCAAGACACGGGCCCTGGAAACACCATATATTTT. It encodes CASSQDTGPGNTIYF. The genes are TRBV4-1 and TRBJ1-3; no clear D. V shed 0 bases and J shed 2 bases, with 8 bases lying between them. CDR1 is MGHRA, CDR2 YSYEKL, per germline. The CDR3 is 15 residues long.

This chain connects TRBV7-6 to TRBJ1-2, with D tentatively TRBD1 (5 bases). CDR3 length equals 13 residues. With 1 base removed from V and 7 bases from J, the gap between germline ends came to 10 bases. The germline V gene has CDR1 SGHVS and CDR2 FNYEAQ. The CDR3 DNA is TGTGCCAGCAGCTTAGTTCCAGGGCGTGGCTACACCTTC. As protein: CASSLVPGRGYTF. The complete variable domain, with remaining parts taken from reference TRBV7-6 and TRBJ1-2, reads GAGVSQSPRYKVTKRGQDVALRCDPISGHVSLYWYRQALGQGPEFLTYFNYEAQQDKSGLPNDRFSAERPEGSISTLTIQRTEQRDSAMYRCASSLVPGRGYTFGSGTRLTVV.

The rearrangement joins TRBV28 to TRBJ1-1, with no clear D. From germline, CDR1 is MDHEN and CDR2 SYDVKM. V was trimmed by 1 base and J by 1 base, leaving 10 bases between them. The CDR3 covers 15 residues. The CDR3 loop reads CASSLLKGSNTEAFF. The CDR3, as DNA: TGTGCCAGCAGTTTATTGAAGGGCTCGAACACTGAAGCTTTCTTT.

The V and J genes are TRBV28 and TRBJ1-2; D is possibly TRBD1 (5 bases). Deletions cut 7 bases from V and 2 bases from J, with 8 bases between. Germline V gene sequence: CDR1 MDHEN, CDR2 SYDVKM. This CDR3 contains 12 residues. In DNA form, the CDR3 reads TGTGCCAGCAACAGGTCCAACTATGGCTACACCTTC. Translated: CASNRSNYGYTF.